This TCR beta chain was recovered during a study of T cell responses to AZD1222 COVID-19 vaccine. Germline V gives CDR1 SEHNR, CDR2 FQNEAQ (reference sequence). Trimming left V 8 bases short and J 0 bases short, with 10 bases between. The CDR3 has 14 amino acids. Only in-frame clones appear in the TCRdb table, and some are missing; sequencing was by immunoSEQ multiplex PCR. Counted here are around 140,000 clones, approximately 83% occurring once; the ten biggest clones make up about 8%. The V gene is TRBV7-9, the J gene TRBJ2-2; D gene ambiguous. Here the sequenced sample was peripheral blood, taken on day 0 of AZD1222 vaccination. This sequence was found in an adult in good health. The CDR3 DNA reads TGTGCCAGCGAGGAACGCACGAACACCGGGGAGCTGTTTTTT. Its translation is CASEERTNTGELFF. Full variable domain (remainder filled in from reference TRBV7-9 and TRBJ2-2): DTGVSQNPRHKITKRGQNVTFRCDPISEHNRLYWYRQTLGQGPEFLTYFQNEAQLEKSRLLSDRFSAERPKGSFSTLEIQRTEQGDSAMYLCASEERTNTGELFFGEGSRLTVL.